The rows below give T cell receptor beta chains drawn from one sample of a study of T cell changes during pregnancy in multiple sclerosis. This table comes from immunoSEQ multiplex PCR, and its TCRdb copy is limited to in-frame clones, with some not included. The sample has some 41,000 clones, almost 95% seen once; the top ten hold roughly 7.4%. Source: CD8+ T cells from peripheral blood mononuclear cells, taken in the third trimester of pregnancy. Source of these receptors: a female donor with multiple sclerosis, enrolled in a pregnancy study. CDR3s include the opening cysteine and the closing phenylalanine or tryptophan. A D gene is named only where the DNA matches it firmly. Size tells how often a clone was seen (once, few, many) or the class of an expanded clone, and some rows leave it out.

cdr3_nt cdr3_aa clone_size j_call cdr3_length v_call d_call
TGCGCCAGCGGGGACAGCTATAGGACTAGCGGCAACAATGAGCAGTTCTTC CASGDSYRTSGNNEQFF - TRBJ2-1 17 TRBV5-1 TRBD2
TGTGCCAGCAGCCTACAGGGGGCAGAGGAAAAACTGTTTTTT CASSLQGAEEKLFF - TRBJ1-4 14 TRBV5-4 TRBD1
TGTGCCAGCAGGAACGGGCCAGGGATTCCCCCCTACGAGCAGTACTTC CASRNGPGIPPYEQYF - TRBJ2-7 16 TRBV21-1 -
TGTGCCAGCAGCTCGGGACAGGGGGCGTCCACAGATACGCAGTATTTT CASSSGQGASTDTQYF - TRBJ2-3 16 TRBV5-6 TRBD1
TGTGCCAGCAGCTTAGGGGGGAGGGGCAATCAGCCCCAGCATTTT CASSLGGRGNQPQHF - TRBJ1-5 15 TRBV11-3 -
TGCAGCGTCCCCAGCCCCCCCCCGGGTAATCAAGAGACCCAGTACTTC CSVPSPPPGNQETQYF - TRBJ2-5 16 TRBV29-1 -
TGCGCCAGCAGCCAAGGACTAGCGGTAACCTACGAGCAGTACTTC CASSQGLAVTYEQYF - TRBJ2-7 15 TRBV4-1 TRBD2
TGTGCCAGTAGTCGACAGCCAAATCAGCCCCAGCATTTT CASSRQPNQPQHF - TRBJ1-5 13 TRBV19 -
TGCGCCGCTGGCCACGAGCAGTACTTC CAAGHEQYF - TRBJ2-7 9 TRBV10-2 -
TGTGCCAGCAGCGGACTGCTCACAGATACGCAGTATTTT CASSGLLTDTQYF - TRBJ2-3 13 TRBV9 -
TGTGCCAGCAGGCTAGCGGGAGGGCTCGGCGCCGAGCAGTACTTC CASRLAGGLGAEQYF once TRBJ2-7 15 TRBV7-9 TRBD2
TGTGCCACCAGCAAGGGGAATCAGGGGTACGAGCAGTACTTC CATSKGNQGYEQYF once TRBJ2-7 14 TRBV15 -
TGCGCCAGCAGCACTAGCGGGAGTTGGTCGGATACGCAGTATTTT CASSTSGSWSDTQYF - TRBJ2-3 15 TRBV5-1 TRBD2
TGTGCCAGCACGTCACAGGGGGAGAACACTGAAGCTTTCTTT CASTSQGENTEAFF few TRBJ1-1 14 TRBV28 TRBD1
TGTGCCAGCAGCGAAGATGGGACTCAAAACTACGAGCAGTACTTC CASSEDGTQNYEQYF - TRBJ2-7 15 TRBV7-9 -